This T cell receptor beta chain is from a study of control samples from healthy donors and cancer patients. TCRdb keeps only in-frame clones here, not all; method: immunoSEQ multiplex PCR. The top ten hold around 12% of the sample, which has about 170,000 clones, over 85% seen once. The CDR3 is 11 amino acids. V was pared by 8 bases and J by 11 bases, with 15 bases between. Germline CDR1 SGHAT, CDR2 FQDESV (reference sequence). This clone appeared once. The clonotype originates from a young man in good health. This rearrangement joins TRBV11-1 to TRBJ1-1; D remains ambiguous. The sample comprised blood. The DNA for the CDR3 is TGTGCCAGCTTGGGAGTTTCAGAGGCTTTCTTT. Protein sequence: CASLGVSEAFF.